This T cell receptor beta chain stems from a study of cytomegalovirus exposure and HLA in healthy donors. This table comes from immunoSEQ multiplex PCR, and its TCRdb copy is limited to in-frame clones, with some not included. The sample includes about 270,000 clones, 80% to 90% of them seen just once. The germline V and J ends were trimmed by 6 bases and 4 bases, with 7 bases remaining between them. The CDR3 is made up of 11 amino acids. Germline V gene lookup returns CDR1 KGHSH and CDR2 LQKENI. The chain joins TRBV18 to TRBJ2-7; no clear D. The receptor comes from a young woman in good health and CMV-seronegative. The sample taken for sequencing was PBMCs. The CDR3 region is CASSAEYEQYF. The CDR3 DNA reads TGTGCCAGCTCGGCGGAATACGAGCAGTACTTC.